The T cell receptor (beta chain) described here comes from a study of T cell repertoires in cytomegalovirus infection. Overall study findings and caveats: HLA-C-restricted CMV clonotypes gave the most frequent clonotype in two of eight donors.

The CDR3 covers 14 residues. In germline, CDR1 is SGHVS, CDR2 FQNEAQ. With respect to this clonotype: What it recognizes is unknown. This may arise from a read error, as a much more abundant clone is one base away.

MiXCR, applied by TCRdb to the reads, yields one record per CDR3 protein. The sample consists of under 450,000 distinct CDR3 sequences, about a third of them appearing once. The rearrangement joins TRBV7-8 to TRBJ1-5; D not resolved. The sequence derives from a human donor in good health (CMV status not recorded). Some clones in this sample may be carry-over from other donors' samples. Sequenced material: cultured PBMCs, taken from culture after CMV antigen stimulation. The CDR3, as DNA: TGTTCCAGCAGCTTAAAGGGAAGCAATCAGCCCCAGCATTTT. Its translation is CSSSLKGSNQPQHF.